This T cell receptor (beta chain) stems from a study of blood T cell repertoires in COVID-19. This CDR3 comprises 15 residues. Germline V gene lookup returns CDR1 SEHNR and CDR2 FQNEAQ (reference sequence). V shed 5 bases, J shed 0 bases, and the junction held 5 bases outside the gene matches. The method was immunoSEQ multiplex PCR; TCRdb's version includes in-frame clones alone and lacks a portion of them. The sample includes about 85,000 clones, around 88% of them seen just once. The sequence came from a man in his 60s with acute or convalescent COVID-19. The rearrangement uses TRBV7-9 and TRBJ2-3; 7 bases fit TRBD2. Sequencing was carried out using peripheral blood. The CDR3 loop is CASSSSGFSTDTQYF. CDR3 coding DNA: TGTGCCAGCAGCAGTAGCGGGTTTAGCACAGATACGCAGTATTTT.